The 32 T cell receptor beta chains below come from one sample, sequenced in a study of T cells in Graves' hyperthyroidism and ophthalmopathy. There were TCR beta CDR3 regions amplified from RNA transcripts. First-round RT-PCR with HTBI primers amplified the TCR CDR3 region. TCRdb recomputed calls from the multiplex PCR reads with MiXCR, one row per CDR3 protein. The sample holds approximately 400,000 distinct CDR3 sequences, over 11% seen once. The specimen was blood. The receptor set was obtained from a middle-aged man with Graves' ophthalmopathy.

This clonotype was recorded many times. The J gene is TRBJ2-4, the V gene TRBV3-1, with 9 bases identical to TRBD2. From germline, CDR1 is LGHDT and CDR2 YNNKEL (reference sequence). V lost 5 bases and J lost 3; bases outside the gene matches: 5. This CDR3 contains 15 residues. Here the CDR3 reads CASSITREGKNIQYF. CDR3 DNA: TGTGCCAGCAGCATTACGCGGGAGGGCAAAAACATTCAGTACTTC.

This clonotype was counted ten times or more. This chain links TRBV5-1 with TRBJ2-7; 7 bases agree with TRBD2. Trimming cost V 5 bases and J 6 bases; bases outside gene matches: 32. The CDR3 covers 21 residues. Germline V CDR1 and CDR2: SGHRS, YFSETQ. CDR3 sequence: CASSKSFVGLVASGLMGEQYF. CDR3 bases: TGCGCCAGCAGTAAGAGTTTTGTAGGTCTTGTGGCTAGCGGACTCATGGGCGAGCAGTACTTC.

This clonotype was observed many times. The rearrangement links TRBV18 to TRBJ2-1; 8 nucleotides agree with TRBD1. The germline gives CDR1 KGHSH, CDR2 LQKENI. After removal of 2 bases from V and 9 bases from J, the junction contained 6 bases not matched to a gene. This CDR3 is built from 14 residues. CDR3 sequence: CASSPTQGVGEQFF. The CDR3 nucleotides are TGTGCCAGCTCACCAACACAGGGGGTCGGTGAGCAGTTCTTC.

This clonotype was picked up many times. The chain links TRBV6-1 to TRBJ1-1, with TRBD1 as a possible D gene (6 bases). The CDR3 is 15 residues long. Germline CDR1 reads MNHNS; CDR2 reads SASEGT. V was cut by 4 bases and J by 5 bases, with 17 bases left in between. In DNA form, the CDR3 reads TGTGCCAGCAGTGCCCGGGACAAGAAAGGGACTGAAGCTTTCTTT. It translates to CASSARDKKGTEAFF.

In DNA form, the CDR3 reads TGTGCCAGCAGCCCCGGACCCTTGGGAGCTACGCAGTATTTT. Encoded protein: CASSPGPLGATQYF. The V and J genes are TRBV13 and TRBJ2-3, with D possibly matching TRBD2 (5 bases). Germline V gene lookup returns CDR1 PRHDT and CDR2 FYEKMQ (reference sequence). With 5 bases removed from V and 8 bases from J, the gap between germline ends came to 17 bases. The CDR3 runs to 14 residues.

This clonotype showed up just a few times. This chain connects TRBV20-1 to TRBJ2-7; D remains ambiguous. The CDR3 sequence is 12 residues long. Germline CDR1 is DFQATT and CDR2 is SNEGSKA (reference sequence). V dropped 7 bases and J dropped 2 bases, with 12 bases sitting between them. CDR3 sequence (DNA): TGCAGTGTCGCGACCTCAACCTACGAGCAGTACTTC. Encoded protein: CSVATSTYEQYF.

V gene TRBV4-2 combines with J gene TRBJ2-5; 9 bases map to TRBD2. This CDR3 contains 19 residues. Losses at the gene ends were 0 bases for V and 5 bases for J; bases not matched to a gene: 16. Germline loops: CDR1 LGHNA, CDR2 YNFKEQ. CDR3 coding DNA: TGTGCCAGCAGCCAAGATATCTCGGGGGTAGCGGGAGCGGGCGAGACCCAGTACTTC. Amino acids: CASSQDISGVAGAGETQYF.

This sequence joins TRBV10-3 and TRBJ2-7; D possibly uses TRBD1 or TRBD2 (5 bases each). Trimming left V 11 bases short and J 2 bases short, with 19 bases between. The CDR3 has 14 residues. The germline V gene has CDR1 ENHRY and CDR2 SYGVKD. The CDR3 spells CASTSGRDPYEQYF. The CDR3 DNA is TGTGCCTCCACCTCGGGACGGGACCCCTACGAGCAGTACTTC.

This clonotype was observed at least ten times. The chain links TRBV14 to TRBJ2-1; D not certain. The germline V gene encodes CDR1 SGHDN and CDR2 FVKESK. Trimming took 0 bases from V and 6 from J, leaving 12 bases between them. The CDR3 runs 15 residues. CDR3 sequence: CASSQDNRDINEQFF. The CDR3 DNA follows: TGTGCCAGCAGCCAAGATAATAGAGATATCAATGAGCAGTTCTTC.

This clonotype was observed many times. The J gene is TRBJ2-7, the V gene TRBV9, with D possibly matching TRBD2 (5 bases). This CDR3 contains 15 residues. Germline CDR1 SGDLS, CDR2 YYNGEE. V gave up 0 bases and J gave up 3 bases, with 13 bases separating them. CDR3 region: CASSVGRASFYEQYF. The DNA of the CDR3 is TGTGCCAGCAGCGTAGGCAGAGCTAGCTTCTACGAGCAGTACTTC.

This clonotype was seen repeatedly, ten times or more. The CDR3 here is CASTTSNPQAFF. In nucleotides, the CDR3 is TGTGCCAGCACAACCAGCAACCCCCAAGCTTTCTTT. The chain combines TRBV28 with TRBJ1-1; D not resolved. CDR3 length equals 12 residues. Trimming removed 7 bases at V and 9 bases at J, with 15 bases between. Germline loops: CDR1 MDHEN, CDR2 SYDVKM.

This clonotype was detected ten times or more. This chain links TRBV20-1 with TRBJ1-6; no definite D call. The germline gives CDR1 DFQATT, CDR2 SNEGSKA (reference sequence). Trimming took 1 base from V and 13 from J, leaving 11 bases between them. The CDR3 length is 12 residues. The CDR3 spells CSARGGVSPLHF. CDR3 nucleotide sequence: TGCAGTGCTAGAGGCGGGGTCTCCCCCCTCCACTTT.

This clonotype was detected a few times. At one of its ends the junction is not consistent with the germline gene, which may arise from a read error. This sequence joins TRBV5-1 and TRBJ2-3; 9 bases line up with TRBD2. The CDR3 runs to 16 residues. CDR1 is SGHRS, CDR2 YFSETQ, per germline. The CDR3 region has the DNA TGCGCCAACAGCTCCCCCGCGGGAGGGCCGGGAGATACGCAGTATTTT. Translated, it gives CANSSPAGGPGDTQYF.

The J gene is TRBJ1-6, the V gene TRBV20-1, with a weak D call TRBD1 (6 bases). Germline V gene data show CDR1 as DFQATT and CDR2 as SNEGSKA (reference sequence). Trimming removed 3 bases at V and 8 bases at J, with 11 bases between. The CDR3 is 13 amino acids. CDR3 DNA: TGCAGTGCTAGCCGGGGGGCGGATTCACCCCTCCACTTT. Protein sequence: CSASRGADSPLHF.

This clonotype has a handful of counts. This chain uses TRBV11-2 with TRBJ2-7; TRBD1 matches 11 bases. The length of the CDR3 is 14 residues. Per germline, CDR1 SGHAT and CDR2 FQNNGV. V shed 6 bases and J 6 bases; nucleotides not matched to a gene: 7. The CDR3 nucleotides are TGTGCCAGCAGGGCCTCCGGACAGGGGGCCGAGCAGTACTTC. Amino acids: CASRASGQGAEQYF.

This clonotype was counted only a few times. The chain is built from TRBV6-5 and TRBJ1-6; possible D gene TRBD1, 5 bases. V was pared by 0 bases and J by 0 bases, with 9 bases between. This CDR3 spans 17 amino acids. The germline CDR1 and CDR2 sequences are MNHEY and SVGAGI. CDR3 sequence: CASSYSSGGSYNSPLHF. The CDR3 nucleotides read TGTGCCAGCAGTTACTCGTCCGGGGGCTCCTATAATTCACCCCTCCACTTT.

The gene calls are TRBV5-6 and TRBJ1-1; D uncertain. The germline V and J ends were trimmed by 5 bases and 5 bases, with 16 bases remaining between them. The CDR3 length is 14 residues. Looked up from germline, CDR1 is SGHDT and CDR2 is YYEEEE. The CDR3 sequence is CASRDEGRRTEAFF. The DNA of the CDR3 is TGTGCCAGCAGGGATGAGGGCCGCAGGACTGAAGCTTTCTTT. Full variable domain (remainder filled in from reference TRBV5-6 and TRBJ1-1): DAGVTQSPTHLIKTRGQQVTLRCSPKSGHDTVSWYQQALGQGPQFIFQYYEEEERQRGNFPDRFSGHQFPNYSSELNVNALLLGDSALYLCASRDEGRRTEAFFGQGTRLTVV.

There are many counts of this clonotype. This chain links TRBV20-1 with TRBJ2-3; 7 bases fit TRBD1. Germline CDR1 is DFQATT and CDR2 is SNEGSKA (reference sequence). The CDR3 contains 13 residues. The V gene end was trimmed by 1 base and the J gene end by 8 bases; junction bases not matched to a gene: 6. The CDR3 DNA is TGCAGTGCTAGAGGGCTAGCAGGGGGTACGCAGTATTTT. It specifies CSARGLAGGTQYF.

The table lists this clonotype with a few counts. The chain links TRBV20-1 to TRBJ2-7, with D possibly called TRBD1 or TRBD2 (6 bases each). Germline lookup yields CDR1 DFQATT and CDR2 SNEGSKA (reference sequence). V lost 5 bases and J 0 bases, leaving 17 bases between the germline ends. CDR3 length equals 15 residues. The CDR3 region is CSASFTEGVSYEQYF. Written as DNA, the CDR3 is TGCAGTGCTTCGTTTACGGAGGGGGTCTCCTACGAGCAGTACTTC.

The table lists this clonotype with a few counts. This chain connects TRBV12-3 or TRBV12-4 to TRBJ2-2; 7 bases align to TRBD2. After removal of 5 bases from V and 6 bases from J, the junction contained 3 bases not matched to a gene. The CDR3 covers 13 residues. The CDR3 sequence: CASSLTSPGELFF. The DNA of the CDR3 is TGTGCCAGCAGTCTGACTAGCCCCGGGGAGCTGTTTTTT.

This clonotype has ten or more counts. The V call is TRBV30, the J call TRBJ2-7; D is perhaps TRBD1 or TRBD2 (5 bases each). V was shortened by 2 bases and J by 3 bases, with 23 bases between the two germline ends. The CDR3 covers 17 residues. Germline CDR1 reads GTSNPN; CDR2 reads SVGIG (reference sequence). The CDR3 DNA is TGTGCCTGGAGTCATCATCGGGGACGACGGTTCCTCTACGAGCAGTACTTC. Protein: CAWSHHRGRRFLYEQYF.

This clonotype was seen a few times. V usage is TRBV6-1 and J usage is TRBJ2-7, with D possibly TRBD2 on 6 matching bases. CDR1 is MNHNS and CDR2 is SASEGT in the germline V gene. The V end was cut by 4 bases, the J end by 3 bases, with 16 bases between. This CDR3 is built from 15 residues. CDR3 residues: CASSGIRRAVYEQYF. The CDR3 nucleotides read TGTGCCAGCAGTGGAATCAGGAGGGCCGTCTACGAGCAGTACTTC.

This clonotype was detected only once. A read error may explain this, as a much larger clone is one base away. V gene TRBV7-7 combines with J gene TRBJ2-5; TRBD1 matches at 9 bases. CDR3 length: 15 amino acids. Looked up from germline, CDR1 is SSHAT and CDR2 is FNYEAQ (reference sequence). In DNA, the CDR3 is TGTGCTAGCAGCGTGGACAGGGGCCGTTTAGAGACCCAGTACTTC. It specifies CASSVDRGRLETQYF. Using reference TRBV7-7 and TRBJ2-5 for the parts outside the CDR3, the full variable domain is GAGVSQSPRYKVTKRGQDVTLRCDPISSHATLYWYQQALGQGPEFLTYFNYEAQPDKSGLPSDRFSAERPEGSISTLTIQRTEQRDSAMYRCASSVDRGRLETQYFGPGTRLLVL.

This clonotype has ten or more counts. V gene TRBV5-1 combines with J gene TRBJ1-2; D not certain. Trimming took 2 bases from V and 5 from J, leaving 13 bases between them. The CDR3 length is 14 residues. Germline CDR1 is SGHRS and CDR2 is YFSETQ. The CDR3 is CASSFLPSGYGYTF. The CDR3 region has the DNA TGCGCCAGCAGCTTTCTCCCTTCGGGGTATGGCTACACCTTC.

In this sample, this clonotype turned up many times. The chain is built from TRBV28 and TRBJ1-6; D is unclear. Trimming removed 6 bases from V and 10 bases from J, with 10 bases in between. CDR3 size: 12 residues. Germline CDR1 is MDHEN and CDR2 is SYDVKM. For the CDR3, the DNA is TGTGCCAGCAGCCATATAGGCTCACCCCTCCACTTT. Protein sequence: CASSHIGSPLHF.

This clonotype was recorded a few times. The chain carries TRBV29-1 and TRBJ1-3; D is ambiguous. Germline lookup yields CDR1 SQVTM and CDR2 ANQGSEA. CDR3 length: 11 amino acids. Trimming took 4 bases from V and 3 from J, leaving 4 bases between them. The CDR3 DNA is TGCAGCGTTGGAATTGGAAACACCATATATTTT. It encodes CSVGIGNTIYF.

The table lists this clonotype with many counts. The V gene is TRBV20-1, the J gene TRBJ2-1; possible D gene TRBD1, 5 bases. Trimming shortened V by 3 bases and J by 0 bases, and 15 bases separated the two germline ends. The CDR3 has 16 amino acids. CDR1 is DFQATT, CDR2 SNEGSKA, per germline (reference sequence). CDR3 loop: CSARSRVISSYNEQFF. CDR3 nucleotides: TGCAGTGCTAGGTCCAGGGTGATATCCTCCTACAATGAGCAGTTCTTC.

The chain couples TRBV9 to TRBJ2-1, with no clear D. This CDR3 comprises 15 residues. V lost 0 bases and J 4 bases, leaving 11 bases between the germline ends. Germline V CDR1 and CDR2: SGDLS, YYNGEE. CDR3 DNA sequence: TGTGCCAGCAGCGTAGATGGCGCCCAATACAATGAGCAGTTCTTC. Protein product: CASSVDGAQYNEQFF.

The V gene is TRBV28, the J gene TRBJ1-2; 8 bases line up with TRBD1. Germline V gene lookup returns CDR1 MDHEN and CDR2 SYDVKM. With 6 bases clipped from V and 8 bases from J, the junction kept 11 bases outside the gene matches. The CDR3 loop spans 14 amino acids. For the CDR3, the DNA is TGTGCCAGCAGGGGAGGGCAGGGGGCTGACGGCTACACCTTC. This sequence encodes CASRGGQGADGYTF.

This clonotype was counted many times. The CDR3 is CASSILGLAEETQYF. The CDR3, as DNA: TGTGCCAGCAGCATACTCGGACTAGCGGAAGAGACCCAGTACTTC. The J gene is TRBJ2-5, the V gene TRBV7-9; 10 bases are shared with TRBD2. The germline gives CDR1 SEHNR, CDR2 FQNEAQ (reference sequence). CDR3 length equals 15 residues. V trimming: 5 bases; J trimming: 3 bases; junction bases outside the gene matches: 6.

The rearrangement links TRBV15 to TRBJ1-1; 7 bases line up with TRBD1. Germline CDR1 and CDR2: LNHNV and YYDKDF (reference sequence). The V segment lost 5 bases and the J segment 8 bases; nucleotides outside the gene matches: 11. The CDR3 is 14 residues long. DNA for the CDR3: TGTGCCACCAGCCCGGGACAGAATTATAGAGAAGCTTTCTTT. Translating it yields CATSPGQNYREAFF. Full variable domain (missing parts from reference TRBV15 and TRBJ1-1): DAMVIQNPRYQVTQFGKPVTLSCSQTLNHNVMYWYQQKSSQAPKLLFHYYDKDFNNEADTPDNFQSRRPNTSFCFLDIRSPGLGDTAMYLCATSPGQNYREAFFGQGTRLTVV.

Many counts were recorded for this clonotype. CDR3 DNA: TGTGCCAGCAGCCTCGCCCGGGTCCAAGAGACCCAGTACTTC. Protein sequence: CASSLARVQETQYF. This rearrangement joins TRBV28 to TRBJ2-5; D is undetermined. Germline V lookup: CDR1 MDHEN, CDR2 SYDVKM. The CDR3 has 14 residues. Trimming took 6 bases from V and 1 from J, leaving 12 bases between them.